One sample yielded the 32 T cell receptor beta chains listed below, sequenced in a study of blood T cell repertoires in COVID-19. The data were produced by immunoSEQ multiplex PCR, yet TCRdb's version contains in-frame clones alone and is incomplete. The repertoire includes 220,000 or so clones, 70% to 90% of them detected once, and roughly 10% sits in the top ten. The sequenced material came from peripheral blood. The receptors here all came from a woman aged 45-60 years with COVID-19, enrolled during active disease.

The chain combines TRBV29-1 with TRBJ1-1, with TRBD1 matching over 8 bases. This CDR3 comprises 17 residues. Germline-derived CDR1 and CDR2 are SQVTM and ANQGSEA. The V segment lost 6 bases and the J segment 1 base; nucleotides outside the gene matches: 16. The CDR3 region is CSVELAGGDWGNTEAFF. The CDR3 nucleotides are TGCAGCGTAGAGTTGGCAGGGGGCGATTGGGGGAACACTGAAGCTTTCTTT.

The chain uses TRBV28 and TRBJ2-5; possible D gene TRBD1, 6 bases. This CDR3 contains 13 residues. Germline V gives CDR1 MDHEN, CDR2 SYDVKM. The V gene lost 3 bases and the J gene lost 3 bases, with 8 bases spanning the gap. Here the CDR3 reads CASSFAGEETQYF. The CDR3 DNA reads TGTGCCAGCAGTTTTGCAGGGGAAGAGACCCAGTACTTC.

The chain links TRBV15 to TRBJ2-1; TRBD1 might be the D (6 bases). The CDR3 length is 15 residues. The germline V gene has CDR1 LNHNV and CDR2 YYDKDF (reference sequence). Trimming took 0 bases from V and 6 from J, leaving 12 bases between them. CDR3 sequence reads: CATSRDQGSINEQFF. As DNA, the CDR3 is TGTGCCACCAGCAGAGACCAGGGGAGTATCAATGAGCAGTTCTTC.

CDR3 amino acids: CASLTGTGDNEQFF. For the CDR3, the DNA is TGTGCCAGCCTAACCGGGACAGGGGACAATGAGCAGTTCTTC. The V and J genes are TRBV5-6 and TRBJ2-1; 10 bases agree with TRBD1. The V gene's germline CDR1 is SGHDT and CDR2 YYEEEE. The CDR3 is made up of 14 amino acids. Trimming cost V 7 bases and J 5 bases; bases outside gene matches: 6. The whole variable domain, filled in from reference TRBV5-6 and TRBJ2-1, reads DAGVTQSPTHLIKTRGQQVTLRCSPKSGHDTVSWYQQALGQGPQFIFQYYEEEERQRGNFPDRFSGHQFPNYSSELNVNALLLGDSALYLCASLTGTGDNEQFFGPGTRLTVL.

This sequence joins TRBV5-4 and TRBJ2-2, with TRBD2 matching over 11 bases. The germline CDR1 and CDR2 sequences are SGHNT and YYREEE (reference sequence). The CDR3 is 17 amino acids. The ends lost 4 bases at V and 2 bases at J; junction bases unmatched: 7. The CDR3 DNA is TGTGCCAGCAGCCAACCGGGACTAGCGGATAACACCGGGGAGCTGTTTTTT. It yields the protein CASSQPGLADNTGELFF.

The chain links TRBV6-6 to TRBJ2-1; 7 bases align to TRBD2. The CDR3 is made up of 15 amino acids. V was clipped by 4 bases and J by 9 bases; unmatched bases: 12. Germline CDR1 MNHNY, CDR2 SVGAGI (reference sequence). This CDR3 reads CASSSPGTTTGEQFF. The CDR3 DNA sequence: TGTGCCAGCAGTTCCCCGGGGACTACGACTGGTGAGCAGTTCTTC.

This sequence joins TRBV7-9 and TRBJ2-7; D is undetermined. V dropped 3 bases and J dropped 6 bases, with 15 bases sitting between them. Germline CDR1 reads SEHNR; CDR2 reads FQNEAQ (reference sequence). The CDR3 has 14 amino acids. The CDR3 coding sequence is TGTGCCAGCAGCTTCCTACCCTCCTCGGGCGAGCAGTACTTC. This translates into CASSFLPSSGEQYF.

The chain is built from TRBV19 and TRBJ2-7; possibly TRBD1 for D (6 bases). CDR1 LNHDA and CDR2 SQIVND come from the germline V gene (reference sequence). Trimming left V 5 bases short and J 2 bases short, with 19 bases between. This CDR3 spans 16 amino acids. The CDR3 sequence: CASSPPGTMAPYEQYF. The CDR3 coding sequence is TGTGCCAGTAGTCCCCCCGGGACAATGGCCCCCTACGAGCAGTACTTC.

The V and J genes are TRBV7-2 and TRBJ1-2; D may be TRBD1 (5 bases). The V and J ends lost 2 bases and 5 bases respectively, with 9 bases between them. This CDR3 is 13 amino acids long. Germline V gene data show CDR1 as SGHTA and CDR2 as FQGNSA. The CDR3 is CASSLPGKYGYTF. CDR3 sequence (DNA): TGTGCCAGCAGCTTACCAGGGAAGTATGGCTACACCTTC.

This chain connects TRBV5-1 to TRBJ2-5, with 10 bases lining up with TRBD1. From germline, CDR1 is SGHRS and CDR2 YFSETQ. CDR3 length: 16 residues. V was pared by 0 bases and J by 4 bases, with 6 bases of the junction left unmatched. The CDR3 protein is CASSLGQGAFLETQYF. The CDR3 bases are TGCGCCAGCAGCTTGGGACAGGGGGCTTTCTTAGAGACCCAGTACTTC.

The chain employs TRBV28 and TRBJ1-6; tentatively, D is TRBD1 (6 bases). Trimming cost V 3 bases and J 9 bases, with 15 bases left between them. The CDR3 has 15 residues. Germline V gene lookup returns CDR1 MDHEN and CDR2 SYDVKM. The DNA for the CDR3 is TGTGCCAGCAGTTTTGAACAGGGAGTATTTTCACCCCTCCACTTT. Its translation: CASSFEQGVFSPLHF.

This chain links TRBV10-1 with TRBJ1-1; D gene uncertain. The CDR3 runs 13 residues. V was pared by 0 bases and J by 4 bases, with 6 bases between. Germline V lookup: CDR1 WNHNN, CDR2 SYGVQD (reference sequence). Written as DNA, the CDR3 is TGCGCCAGCAGTGAGTCGAGGGCCACTGAAGCTTTCTTT. It translates to CASSESRATEAFF.

This chain uses TRBV19 with TRBJ2-2, with a weak D call TRBD1 (6 bases). Germline lookup yields CDR1 LNHDA and CDR2 SQIVND (reference sequence). The CDR3 runs to 13 residues. CDR3 residues: CVSSRTDTGELFF. CDR3 DNA sequence: TGTGTGAGTAGTAGGACAGACACCGGGGAGCTGTTTTTT.

This sequence joins TRBV6-1 and TRBJ2-7; possible D gene TRBD2, 7 bases. The CDR3 spans 13 residues. Germline V lookup: CDR1 MNHNS, CDR2 SASEGT. Trimming took 9 bases from V and 4 from J, leaving 16 bases between them. The chain's CDR3 is CASRPGGQYEQYF. CDR3 coding DNA: TGTGCCAGTAGACCGGGGGGCCAATACGAGCAGTACTTC.

The J gene is TRBJ2-1, the V gene TRBV7-2; weak D call: TRBD2 (6 bases). This CDR3 has 15 residues. The V end was cut by 5 bases, the J end by 1 base, with 12 bases between. The germline V gene encodes CDR1 SGHTA and CDR2 FQGNSA. CDR3 protein: CASSPSGESYNEQFF. In nucleotides, the CDR3 is TGTGCCAGCAGCCCATCGGGGGAGTCCTACAATGAGCAGTTCTTC. Full variable domain (outside the CDR3, taken from reference TRBV7-2 and TRBJ2-1): GAGVSQSPSNKVTEKGKDVELRCDPISGHTALYWYRQSLGQGLEFLIYFQGNSAPDKSGLPSDRFSAERTGGSVSTLTIQRTQQEDSAVYLCASSPSGESYNEQFFGPGTRLTVL.

This clone was detected once. V usage is TRBV5-4 and J usage is TRBJ2-3; 9 bases line up with TRBD2. J lost 1 base, V lost 4 bases, and 4 bases had no gene match. The CDR3 totals 15 residues. Germline CDR1 reads SGHNT; CDR2 reads YYREEE (reference sequence). CDR3 in amino acids: CASSPRTSGTDTQYF. The CDR3 bases are TGTGCCAGCAGCCCGAGGACTAGCGGCACAGATACGCAGTATTTT.

The rearrangement uses TRBV7-9 and TRBJ1-1; 8 bases agree with TRBD1. In germline, CDR1 is SEHNR, CDR2 FQNEAQ (reference sequence). V gave up 6 bases and J gave up 0 bases; unmatched junction bases: 12. The length of the CDR3 is 17 residues. Here the CDR3 reads CASRPQGGRGVNTEAFF. DNA of the CDR3: TGTGCCAGCAGACCACAGGGGGGCCGGGGCGTGAACACTGAAGCTTTCTTT.

This clone was detected a few times. The chain employs TRBV10-2 and TRBJ1-6; D uncertain. The CDR3 runs to 14 residues. Trimming removed 2 bases from V and 6 bases from J, with 8 bases in between. Germline V gene lookup returns CDR1 WSHSY and CDR2 SAAADI. This chain's CDR3 is CASSERQVNSPLHF. CDR3 in DNA: TGCGCCAGCAGTGAGAGACAAGTTAATTCACCCCTCCACTTT.

This chain uses TRBV2 with TRBJ1-4; 10 bases map to TRBD1. The CDR3 is made up of 15 amino acids. Germline V lookup: CDR1 SNHLY, CDR2 FYNNEI. J gave up 2 bases and V 5 bases, and 2 bases lay outside the gene matches. The chain's CDR3 is CASSWTGGTNEKLFF. In DNA form, the CDR3 reads TGTGCCAGCAGTTGGACAGGGGGGACTAATGAAAAACTGTTTTTT.

This chain links TRBV14 with TRBJ1-2; 8 bases map to TRBD1. With V trimmed by 3 bases and J by 8 bases, 5 bases remained unmatched. CDR1 and CDR2 from the germline V gene are SGHDN and FVKESK. The CDR3 extends over 13 amino acids. The CDR3: CASSHGQGVGYTF. CDR3 coding DNA: TGTGCCAGCAGCCACGGACAGGGTGTGGGCTACACCTTC.

The chain employs TRBV6-5 and TRBJ1-2; a possible D gene is TRBD1 (5 bases). There are 12 residues in the CDR3. The germline V and J ends were trimmed by 6 bases and 8 bases, with 13 bases remaining between them. Germline assignment: CDR1 MNHEY and CDR2 SVGAGI. CDR3 region: CASSWGGNGYTF. CDR3 in DNA: TGTGCCAGCAGCTGGGGGGGGAACGGCTACACCTTC.

The chain is built from TRBV19 and TRBJ1-2; D is uncertain. CDR1 LNHDA and CDR2 SQIVND come from the germline V gene (reference sequence). The CDR3 runs to 14 residues. V lost 7 bases to trimming and J lost 4 bases, with 16 bases between them. CDR3 residues: CASTPEGIFYGYTF. The CDR3 bases are TGTGCCAGTACCCCCGAGGGTATTTTCTATGGCTACACCTTC.

This clone was seen a few times. The rearrangement uses TRBV27 and TRBJ2-7; possibly TRBD2 for D (7 bases). The CDR3 extends over 15 amino acids. CDR1 and CDR2 (germline): MNHEY, SMNVEV (reference sequence). The ends were cut back, 5 bases at V and 2 bases at J, with 16 bases in the middle. Here the CDR3 reads CASSPWRGPTYEQYF. The CDR3 DNA reads TGTGCCAGCAGTCCCTGGCGGGGGCCGACCTACGAGCAGTACTTC.

The CDR3 loop reads CASSVGRGTSNEQFF. DNA for the CDR3: TGTGCCAGCAGCGTCGGGAGGGGGACTTCTAATGAGCAGTTCTTC. The V and J genes are TRBV9 and TRBJ2-1; 8 bases match TRBD2. Germline CDR1 reads SGDLS; CDR2 reads YYNGEE. Trimming took 2 bases from V and 7 from J; bases not matched to a gene: 8. This CDR3 spans 15 amino acids. Complete variable domain (other parts from reference TRBV9 and TRBJ2-1): DSGVTQTPKHLITATGQRVTLRCSPRSGDLSVYWYQQSLDQGLQFLIQYYNGEERAKGNILERFSAQQFPDLHSELNLSSLELGDSALYFCASSVGRGTSNEQFFGPGTRLTVL.

V usage is TRBV25-1 and J usage is TRBJ2-1, with 8 nucleotides matching TRBD2. The length of the CDR3 is 15 residues. The V gene end was trimmed by 3 bases and the J gene end by 2 bases; junction bases not matched to a gene: 3. Looked up from germline, CDR1 is MGHDK and CDR2 is SYGVNS. For the CDR3, the DNA is TGTGCCAGCAGTGATAGCGGGGCGACCTACAATGAGCAGTTCTTC. Its translation: CASSDSGATYNEQFF.

The chain is built from TRBV4-3 and TRBJ1-3; 9 nucleotides align to TRBD1. The CDR3 consists of 17 residues. CDR1 and CDR2 (germline): LGHNA, YSLEER. The J segment lost 3 bases and the V segment lost 3 bases, leaving 9 bases of the junction unmatched. In DNA, the CDR3 is TGCGCCAGCAGCCACCCTAGGACAGGGGAGATTGGAAACACCATATATTTT. It yields the protein CASSHPRTGEIGNTIYF.

The chain links TRBV24-1 to TRBJ1-5; 11 nucleotides match TRBD1. The V gene's germline CDR1 is KGHDR and CDR2 SFDVKD. The V segment lost 7 bases and the J segment 4 bases; nucleotides outside the gene matches: 2. This CDR3 region has 14 residues. CDR3 residues: CATRGTGGNQPQHF. CDR3 sequence (DNA): TGTGCCACCAGAGGGACAGGGGGGAATCAGCCCCAGCATTTT.

J is TRBJ1-5 and V is TRBV20-1, with D perhaps matching TRBD1 (6 bases). V was trimmed by 5 bases and J by 9 bases, leaving 11 bases between them. Germline V gives CDR1 DFQATT, CDR2 SNEGSKA (reference sequence). This CDR3 has 11 amino acids. Written as DNA, the CDR3 is TGCAGTGCTCTCAGGGGTTGGCCCCAGCATTTT. This codes for CSALRGWPQHF.

The rearrangement links TRBV6-6 to TRBJ1-3; 10 nucleotides align to TRBD1. The J segment lost 4 bases and the V segment lost 5 bases, leaving 8 bases of the junction unmatched. The CDR3 length is 16 residues. Per the germline V gene, CDR1 is MNHNY and CDR2 is SVGAGI (reference sequence). CDR3 protein: CASSRGQGLGGNTIYF. CDR3 DNA sequence: TGTGCCAGCAGTAGGGGACAGGGGCTAGGAGGAAACACCATATATTTT.

The chain uses TRBV3-1 (or the pseudogene TRBV3-2) and TRBJ1-6, with TRBD1 matching 9 bases. CDR3 length equals 15 residues. Per germline, CDR1 LGHDT and CDR2 YNNKEL (reference sequence). V trimming: 1 base; J trimming: 11 bases; junction bases outside the gene matches: 6. Here the CDR3 reads CASSQASGTGTPLHF. In DNA, the CDR3 is TGTGCCAGCAGCCAAGCCTCCGGGACAGGGACACCCCTCCACTTT.

This clone was picked up a small number of times. The chain links TRBV10-1 to TRBJ2-3, with D possibly TRBD2 on 6 matching bases. The CDR3 is 16 amino acids. Trimming left V 4 bases short and J 6 bases short, with 20 bases between. Germline V lookup: CDR1 WNHNN, CDR2 SYGVQD (reference sequence). The chain's CDR3 is CASSVSWRGSRDTQYF. CDR3 sequence (DNA): TGCGCCAGCAGTGTGTCTTGGCGGGGAAGCAGGGATACGCAGTATTTT.

This clone showed up just once. The V and J genes are TRBV5-4 and TRBJ2-2, with a possible D match to TRBD2 (6 bases). With 3 bases removed from V and 5 bases from J, the gap between germline ends came to 17 bases. Per germline, CDR1 SGHNT and CDR2 YYREEE (reference sequence). The CDR3 consists of 16 residues. CDR3 sequence reads: CASSWGRAGLTGELFF. CDR3 DNA sequence: TGTGCCAGCAGCTGGGGCAGGGCGGGGTTAACCGGGGAGCTGTTTTTT.